This is a list of T cell receptor beta chains from one sample in a study of T-cell reconstitution after alpha-beta-depleted transplantation in children. TCRdb reprocessed the PCR reads with MiXCR, giving one entry per CDR3 protein. Here the sample spans approximately 8,200 distinct CDR3 sequences, approximately 31% being singletons. The sample was peripheral blood, taken 60 days after TCRalphabeta/CD19-depleted stem cell transplant. The receptors stem from a boy less than two years old who had a stem cell transplant for SCID, so the T cells may come from the graft donor. The CDR3 runs from the conserved cysteine through the conserved F or W. The D gene is left open where the match is weak. Not all rows give a size; the values are once, few, many and, for expanded clones, a class.

TGTGCCAGCAAACCTCAGGTACCCTTGAACACTGAAGCTTTCTTT CASKPQVPLNTEAFF TRBJ1-1 - - TRBV21-1
TGTGCCAGGGTGAACGGAAACACCATATATTTT CARVNGNTIYF TRBJ1-3 - medium-sized TRBV21-1
TGCGCCAGCAGCCAAGTCGGACAGTATGCCCAAGAGACCCAGTACTTC CASSQVGQYAQETQYF TRBJ2-5 - - TRBV4-1
TGTGCCAGCAGCACTCACAGGAACCTTTGGGGGTTTAACTATGGCTACACCTTC CASSTHRNLWGFNYGYTF TRBJ1-2 - medium-sized TRBV7-9
TGTGCCAGCAGCGCAGGGGTTGATTCACCCCTCCACTTT CASSAGVDSPLHF TRBJ1-6 - few TRBV9
TGTGCCAGCAGGAAATCAGGGACTGGGGCAAACTATGGCTACACCTTC CASRKSGTGANYGYTF TRBJ1-2 - many TRBV2
TGCGCCAGCAGTATCTTCCACAATGAGCAGTTCTTC CASSIFHNEQFF TRBJ2-1 - - TRBV5-1
TGTGCCAGCAGTGAGGGGAGCGCCCTGAACACTGAAGCTTTCTTT CASSEGSALNTEAFF TRBJ1-1 - medium-sized TRBV7-9
TGTGCCAGCAGCTTATTTGTTTTTAGCCCTCACTCCTACGAGCAGTACTTC CASSLFVFSPHSYEQYF TRBJ2-7 - medium-sized TRBV7-9
TGTGCCATCAGTGGACAGGGCTATGGCTACACCTTC CAISGQGYGYTF TRBJ1-2 TRBD1 few TRBV10-3
TGTGCCATCAGTGGGACTAGCGGGATTACCTACGAGCAGTACTTC CAISGTSGITYEQYF TRBJ2-7 TRBD2 once TRBV10-3
TGTGCCACCAGCAGAGGTAGGGGACAGGGTCAGCCCCAGCATTTT CATSRGRGQGQPQHF TRBJ1-5 TRBD1 many TRBV15
TGTGCCAGCAGTGAAAAAATGGCCCAAGAGACCCAGTACTTC CASSEKMAQETQYF TRBJ2-5 - medium-sized TRBV25-1
TGTGCCAGCAGCCCAGGTTTCTCGCGGAATGAGCAGTTCTTC CASSPGFSRNEQFF TRBJ2-1 - medium-sized TRBV7-2
TGTGCCAGCAGCCTACCGACTAAAACCTACGAGCAGTACTTC CASSLPTKTYEQYF TRBJ2-7 - many TRBV21-1
TGTGCCAGCAGCCCTCCCGGCAGGGGTTCCTACGAGCAGTACTTC CASSPPGRGSYEQYF TRBJ2-7 - medium-sized TRBV5-6
TGTGCCAGTTCGGGAGATGCAGATACGCAGTATTTT CASSGDADTQYF TRBJ2-3 - few TRBV2
TGCGCCAGCAGCTGGGGGGACTACCACAATGAGCAGTTCTTC CASSWGDYHNEQFF TRBJ2-1 TRBD2 many TRBV5-1
TGCGCCAGGGGAGGGGCCATAAACTATGGCTACACCTTC CARGGAINYGYTF TRBJ1-2 - medium-sized TRBV5-1
TGTGCCAGCAGCCAGGTCCTTTGGCAGGGGGTTAACACCGGGGAGCTGTTTTTT CASSQVLWQGVNTGELFF TRBJ2-2 TRBD1 medium-sized TRBV6-5
TGTGCCAGCAGTCCCCGGACAGCCTTTAGCACAGATACGCAGTATTTT CASSPRTAFSTDTQYF TRBJ2-3 - - TRBV28
TGCGCCAGCAGCTTCCGGGACAGGGATAGCAATCAGCCCCAGCATTTT CASSFRDRDSNQPQHF TRBJ1-5 TRBD1 medium-sized TRBV5-1
TGTGCCAGCAGCCATGGCCTAGCGGAAAAATCCTACGAGCAGTACTTC CASSHGLAEKSYEQYF TRBJ2-7 TRBD2 - TRBV4-2
TGTGCCAGCAGTTTCGGACAGGGAGGTTTTGCGCCTTCGAATGAGCAGTTCTTC CASSFGQGGFAPSNEQFF TRBJ2-1 TRBD1 medium-sized TRBV6-5
TGCGCCAGCAGCTCACTTGGAGGAGAAGGTGGCTACACCTTC CASSSLGGEGGYTF TRBJ1-2 - - TRBV5-1